A single sample is the source of the 32 T cell receptor beta chains below, sequenced in a study of siplizumab effects on memory and regulatory T cells. Only in-frame clones appear in the TCRdb table, and some are missing; sequencing was by immunoSEQ multiplex PCR. The table includes more than 60,000 clones, 93% detected once. Sequenced: CD8+ T cells sorted from blood. All receptors derive from a human donor in good health.

This rearrangement joins TRBV7-8 to TRBJ2-7; D not resolved. Trimming shortened V by 1 base and J by 2 bases, and 9 bases separated the two germline ends. The CDR3 sequence is 14 residues long. Germline CDR1 is SGHVS and CDR2 is FQNEAQ. CDR3: CASSLVVRPYEQYF. The DNA for the CDR3 is TGTGCCAGCAGCTTAGTGGTGCGTCCCTACGAGCAGTACTTC. Full variable domain (outside the CDR3, taken from reference TRBV7-8 and TRBJ2-7): GAGVSQSPRYKVAKRGQDVALRCDPISGHVSLFWYQQALGQGPEFLTYFQNEAQLDKSGLPSDRFFAERPEGSVSTLKIQRTQQEDSAVYLCASSLVVRPYEQYFGPGTRLTVT.

V is TRBV6-5 and J is TRBJ2-2, with D unclear. Trimming took off 2 bases at V and 5 bases at J, with 3 bases between the two ends. The CDR3 covers 12 residues. Germline V lookup: CDR1 MNHEY, CDR2 SVGAGI. CDR3 amino acids: CASSYLTGELFF. DNA for the CDR3: TGTGCCAGCAGTTACCTGACCGGGGAGCTGTTTTTT.

DNA of the CDR3: TGTGCCAGCAGCTCATCCCAGGGCCCCAATGAAAAACTGTTTTTT. The encoded protein is CASSSSQGPNEKLFF. V usage is TRBV7-2 and J usage is TRBJ1-4, with D possibly TRBD1 on 5 matching bases. The CDR3 consists of 15 residues. CDR1 and CDR2 from the germline V gene are SGHTA and FQGNSA. Trimming cost V 4 bases and J 5 bases, with 14 bases left between them.

This clone was counted once. The chain uses TRBV27 and TRBJ1-2, with TRBD1 as a possible D gene (6 bases). The CDR3 runs 14 residues. Trimming took off 1 base at V and 6 bases at J, with 12 bases between the two ends. Germline assignment: CDR1 MNHEY and CDR2 SMNVEV (reference sequence). Here the CDR3 reads CASSLLGGFNGYTF. The CDR3 DNA sequence: TGTGCCAGCAGTTTATTAGGGGGGTTCAATGGCTACACCTTC.

The chain employs TRBV5-1 and TRBJ1-1; the D is unclear. The CDR3 has 13 amino acids. Looked up from germline, CDR1 is SGHRS and CDR2 is YFSETQ. Trimming removed 2 bases from V and 1 base from J, with 6 bases in between. For the CDR3, the DNA is TGCGCCAGCAGCTTCCGCTGGAACACTGAAGCTTTCTTT. This gives the protein CASSFRWNTEAFF.

This clone has only one observation. The rearrangement links TRBV27 to TRBJ1-2; D uncertain. Germline V gives CDR1 MNHEY, CDR2 SMNVEV (reference sequence). The V and J ends lost 0 bases and 3 bases respectively, with 8 bases between them. The CDR3 is made up of 14 amino acids. The CDR3 here is CASSLSGQDYGYTF. As DNA, the CDR3 is TGTGCCAGCAGTTTATCAGGGCAGGACTATGGCTACACCTTC.

The chain is built from TRBV6-5 and TRBJ1-1, with D tentatively TRBD1 (5 bases). CDR3 size: 14 residues. Deletions cut 2 bases from V and 4 bases from J, with 11 bases between. Germline CDR1 MNHEY, CDR2 SVGAGI. The CDR3 loop reads CASSYEQVSTEAFF. The CDR3 DNA sequence: TGTGCCAGCAGTTACGAACAGGTTAGCACTGAAGCTTTCTTT.

This chain uses TRBV6-4 with TRBJ1-5; D uncertain. There are 13 residues in the CDR3. Germline V gene lookup returns CDR1 MRHNA and CDR2 SNTAGT. The germline V and J ends were trimmed by 4 bases and 3 bases, with 7 bases remaining between them. The CDR3 reads CASSGSANQPQHF. In DNA form, the CDR3 reads TGTGCCAGCAGTGGCAGTGCCAATCAGCCCCAGCATTTT.

The chain recombines TRBV2 with TRBJ1-5; maybe TRBD1 (6 bases). The CDR3 length is 15 residues. The V end was cut by 8 bases, the J end by 0 bases, with 14 bases between. Germline CDR1 reads SNHLY; CDR2 reads FYNNEI. CDR3 sequence: CASEGQPYSNQPQHF. CDR3 DNA: TGTGCCAGCGAAGGACAGCCTTATAGCAATCAGCCCCAGCATTTT.

V is TRBV10-2 and J is TRBJ2-3, with D perhaps matching TRBD1 (6 bases). Germline assignment: CDR1 WSHSY and CDR2 SAAADI. The length of the CDR3 is 12 residues. With 9 bases removed from V and 2 bases from J, the gap between germline ends came to 9 bases. Written as DNA, the CDR3 is TGCGCCAGTGAGGGGGACACAGATACGCAGTATTTT. This sequence encodes CASEGDTDTQYF.

CDR3 sequence: CASSERALSSYEQYF. In DNA form, the CDR3 reads TGTGCCAGCAGTGAACGGGCACTGAGCTCCTACGAGCAGTACTTC. The V call is TRBV6-1, the J call TRBJ2-7; D is undetermined. The CDR3 totals 15 residues. Germline V lookup: CDR1 MNHNS, CDR2 SASEGT. Trimming pared 2 bases from V and 0 bases from J, leaving 11 bases between.

This rearrangement joins TRBV28 to TRBJ2-5; TRBD1 aligns across 10 bases. The CDR3 contains 17 residues. From germline, CDR1 is MDHEN and CDR2 SYDVKM. J gave up 5 bases and V 7 bases, and 16 bases lay outside the gene matches. The CDR3 protein is CASNPGPLTGGMETQYF. The CDR3 coding sequence is TGTGCCAGCAACCCCGGTCCCCTGACAGGGGGCATGGAGACCCAGTACTTC.

This clone was detected a few times. The chain joins TRBV10-1 to TRBJ1-3; D gene uncertain. The V end lost 10 bases, the J end lost 4 bases, and 5 bases lay between the germline ends. The CDR3 covers 10 residues. Germline CDR1 and CDR2: WNHNN and SYGVQD (reference sequence). The CDR3 sequence: CATRGNTIYF. The CDR3 bases are TGCGCCACGCGGGGAAACACCATATATTTT.

The chain employs TRBV11-2 and TRBJ1-1; D remains unclear. The CDR3 totals 16 residues. Germline V gene lookup returns CDR1 SGHAT and CDR2 FQNNGV. Trimming pared 0 bases from V and 0 bases from J, leaving 11 bases between. The CDR3 DNA reads as TGTGCCAGCAGCTTAGATCCGAGGGAGATGAACACTGAAGCTTTCTTT. Encoded protein: CASSLDPREMNTEAFF.

In the case of this clone: Germline and junction disagree at one end, which may indicate a read error. The sample has other DNA sequences that encode this CDR3 too. The rearrangement links TRBV5-1 to TRBJ1-2, with D maybe TRBD1 (5 bases). The CDR3 has 13 amino acids. CDR1 and CDR2 from the germline V gene are SGHRS and YFSETQ. In DNA form, the CDR3 reads TGTGCCAGCAGCTTGAATCAGGGCCATGGCTACACCTTC. Amino acids: CASSLNQGHGYTF.

The genes are TRBV7-2 and TRBJ2-3; perhaps TRBD2 as D (6 bases). CDR1 and CDR2 from the germline V gene are SGHTA and FQGNSA. CDR3 length: 17 amino acids. The V gene lost 2 bases and the J gene lost 2 bases, with 17 bases spanning the gap. The chain's CDR3 is CASSLLIAGPFTDTQYF. DNA of the CDR3: TGTGCCAGCAGCTTACTTATTGCGGGGCCCTTCACAGATACGCAGTATTTT.

The chain employs TRBV9 and TRBJ1-1, with 11 positions matching TRBD1. The V gene's germline CDR1 is SGDLS and CDR2 YYNGEE. The CDR3 contains 14 residues. The ends lost 4 bases at V and 6 bases at J; junction bases unmatched: 5. CDR3 DNA sequence: TGTGCCAGCAGCATCGGGACAGGGGGGGCTGAAGCTTTCTTT. This encodes CASSIGTGGAEAFF.

CDR3 bases: TGTGCCAGCAGTTACGGGGGCGCGGGGTACGAGCAGTACTTC. The encoded protein is CASSYGGAGYEQYF. The chain combines TRBV6-6 with TRBJ2-7, with D perhaps being TRBD1 or TRBD2 (6 bases each). This CDR3 is 14 amino acids long. V was cut by 2 bases and J by 4 bases, with 12 bases left in between. Germline V gene sequence: CDR1 MNHNY, CDR2 SVGAGI (reference sequence).

V usage is TRBV12-5 and J usage is TRBJ2-3; 7 bases are shared with TRBD1. The CDR3 consists of 16 residues. CDR1 is LGHNT and CDR2 is FRNRAP in the germline V gene. The ends lost 3 bases at V and 4 bases at J; junction bases unmatched: 10. The CDR3 nucleotides read TGTGCTAGTGGTTTAACCTCTCGGGACAGCCCAGATACGCAGTATTTT. It specifies CASGLTSRDSPDTQYF. Based on the CDR3 plus reference TRBV12-5 and TRBJ2-3, the full variable domain is DARVTQTPRHKVTEMGQEVTMRCQPILGHNTVFWYRQTMMQGLELLAYFRNRAPLDDSGMPKDRFSAEMPDATLATLKIQPSEPRDSAVYFCASGLTSRDSPDTQYFGPGTRLTVL.

The rearrangement uses TRBV5-4 and TRBJ2-7; D might be TRBD2 (5 bases). Germline loops: CDR1 SGHNT, CDR2 YYREEE (reference sequence). V lost 0 bases and J lost 7, with 14 bases in between. The CDR3 has 14 amino acids. This CDR3 is CASSLAETSGEQYF. The CDR3 region has the DNA TGTGCCAGCAGCTTGGCCGAAACTAGTGGGGAGCAGTACTTC.

This clone appeared once. This sequence joins TRBV15 and TRBJ2-5, with D possibly matching TRBD1 (7 bases). The CDR3 contains 14 residues. CDR1 is LNHNV, CDR2 YYDKDF, per germline (reference sequence). Trimming left V 1 base short and J 5 bases short, with 11 bases between. In DNA, the CDR3 is TGTGCCACCAGCAGAGTCCCAGGGGGGGAGACCCAGTACTTC. This codes for CATSRVPGGETQYF.

The J gene is TRBJ1-1, the V gene TRBV19; the D gene is possibly TRBD1 (5 bases). The germline V gene encodes CDR1 LNHDA and CDR2 SQIVND (reference sequence). This CDR3 contains 14 residues. Between the trimmed V and J ends, which lost 3 bases and 3 bases, there was a span of 11 bases. The CDR3 sequence: CASSIRGSDTEAFF. The CDR3 bases are TGTGCCAGTAGTATTAGGGGCTCGGACACTGAAGCTTTCTTT. Based on the CDR3 plus reference TRBV19 and TRBJ1-1, the full variable domain is DGGITQSPKYLFRKEGQNVTLSCEQNLNHDAMYWYRQDPGQGLRLIYYSQIVNDFQKGDIAEGYSVSREKKESFPLTVTSAQKNPTAFYLCASSIRGSDTEAFFGQGTRLTVV.

In this sample, this clone turned up a few times. The gene calls are TRBV9 and TRBJ1-1; D is ambiguous. This CDR3 spans 13 amino acids. CDR1 and CDR2 from the germline V gene are SGDLS and YYNGEE. The V gene lost 0 bases and the J gene lost 4 bases, with 7 bases spanning the gap. CDR3 sequence reads: CASSVEPPTEAFF. As DNA, the CDR3 is TGTGCCAGCAGCGTAGAGCCTCCCACTGAAGCTTTCTTT.

With regard to this clone: This CDR3 is also generated by other DNA sequences in the sample. This chain uses TRBV9 with TRBJ1-2; D might be TRBD1 (6 bases). From germline, CDR1 is SGDLS and CDR2 YYNGEE. This CDR3 region has 15 residues. V was shortened by 0 bases and J by 2 bases, with 11 bases between the two germline ends. The CDR3, as DNA: TGTGCCAGCAGCGTAGCAGGGGCCCCCAACTATGGCTACACCTTC. It encodes CASSVAGAPNYGYTF.

The chain employs TRBV7-2 and TRBJ1-4; the D is unclear. This CDR3 spans 16 amino acids. The germline gives CDR1 SGHTA, CDR2 FQGNSA. Deletions cut 1 base from V and 5 bases from J, with 14 bases between. Written as DNA, the CDR3 is TGTGCCAGCAGCTTAGGGTCATGGCAGTCCAATGAAAAACTGTTTTTT. This codes for CASSLGSWQSNEKLFF.

V usage is TRBV10-3 and J usage is TRBJ2-5; either TRBD1 or TRBD2 may fit D (5 bases each). The CDR3 runs 17 residues. Germline lookup yields CDR1 ENHRY and CDR2 SYGVKD. V lost 0 bases, J lost 0 bases, and 14 bases lay in between. Here the CDR3 DNA reads TGTGCCATCAGTGAGTCAGGGCCCGGGACCGACCAAGAGACCCAGTACTTC. This encodes CAISESGPGTDQETQYF.

The chain uses TRBV29-1 and TRBJ2-1; weak D call: TRBD2 (7 bases). V was clipped by 6 bases and J by 6 bases, with 12 bases between them. The CDR3 is 12 residues long. The germline CDR1 and CDR2 sequences are SQVTM and ANQGSEA. The CDR3 region has the DNA TGCAGCGTACACAGGGAGGGCAATGAGCAGTTCTTC. It encodes CSVHREGNEQFF.

The CDR3 is CAWKGLGNTIYF. CDR3 sequence (DNA): TGTGCCTGGAAGGGACTTGGAAACACCATATATTTT. The rearrangement uses TRBV30 and TRBJ1-3; D might be TRBD1 (5 bases). CDR3 length: 12 amino acids. The V end was cut by 4 bases, the J end by 3 bases, with 7 bases between. Per the germline V gene, CDR1 is GTSNPN and CDR2 is SVGIG (reference sequence).

The gene calls are TRBV19 and TRBJ2-7; TRBD1 matches 9 bases. The length of the CDR3 is 13 residues. Germline V CDR1 and CDR2: LNHDA, SQIVND (reference sequence). The V gene end was trimmed by 9 bases and the J gene end by 2 bases; junction bases not matched to a gene: 5. In nucleotides, the CDR3 is TGTGCCAGCGGAGACAGGGGGGCCTACGAGCAGTACTTC. Translating gives CASGDRGAYEQYF. The variable domain in full, completed from reference TRBV19 and TRBJ2-7, reads DGGITQSPKYLFRKEGQNVTLSCEQNLNHDAMYWYRQDPGQGLRLIYYSQIVNDFQKGDIAEGYSVSREKKESFPLTVTSAQKNPTAFYLCASGDRGAYEQYFGPGTRLTVT.

The chain links TRBV15 to TRBJ1-1; a possible D gene is TRBD1 (6 bases). The length of the CDR3 is 18 residues. Trimming shortened V by 6 bases and J by 0 bases, and 23 bases separated the two germline ends. CDR1 is LNHNV, CDR2 YYDKDF, per germline (reference sequence). CDR3 in amino acids: CATSPNLKIGQLNTEAFF. CDR3 sequence (DNA): TGTGCCACCAGTCCGAACCTCAAGATAGGACAGCTGAACACTGAAGCTTTCTTT.

This chain uses TRBV7-8 with TRBJ2-5; D is perhaps TRBD1 (6 bases). V was pared by 0 bases and J by 5 bases, with 16 bases between. This CDR3 has 16 residues. Germline V gene lookup returns CDR1 SGHVS and CDR2 FQNEAQ. The CDR3 loop is CASSLAGAGIRETQYF. The CDR3 DNA is TGTGCCAGCAGCTTAGCGGGGGCAGGGATACGGGAGACCCAGTACTTC. The whole variable domain, remainder taken from reference TRBV7-8 and TRBJ2-5, is GAGVSQSPRYKVAKRGQDVALRCDPISGHVSLFWYQQALGQGPEFLTYFQNEAQLDKSGLPSDRFFAERPEGSVSTLKIQRTQQEDSAVYLCASSLAGAGIRETQYFGPGTRLLVL.

This clone was seen just once. This rearrangement joins TRBV11-2 to TRBJ1-1; D remains ambiguous. Trimming removed 3 bases from V and 8 bases from J, with 7 bases in between. From germline, CDR1 is SGHAT and CDR2 FQNNGV. This CDR3 region has 11 residues. The CDR3 reads CASSFGGEAFF. The CDR3 nucleotides are TGTGCCAGCAGCTTCGGAGGGGAAGCTTTCTTT.